This T cell receptor (beta chain) derives from a study of blood T cell repertoires in COVID-19. The overall study: Sample material is recorded as cDNA or gDNA derived from T cells, B-cell-depleted T cells, or PBMCs.

In the study's own analysis: Counts of nucleated cells, estimated from reference gene primer amplification, were obtained. Measured with immunoSEQ multiplex PCR; TCRdb has only the in-frame clones, and not every one. That table is the source of V, J and clone size, and D and trimming were worked out from the DNA. The data show 250,000 or so clones, 83% seen once. All enrollees were roughly 18 to 90 years old and from fewer than 25 US areas. Participants classified as exposed had met a COVID-19 case within 2 weeks before study entry. This CDR3 region has 18 residues. Losses at the gene ends were 1 base for V and 4 bases for J; bases not matched to a gene: 11. Germline loops: CDR1 SGHNT, CDR2 YYREEE (reference sequence).

The chain joins TRBV5-4 to TRBJ2-7; 13 bases fit TRBD2. The receptor comes from a middle-aged woman who had been exposed to COVID-19. Source material: PBMCs or T cells enriched from blood (not recorded which). The CDR3 reads CASSLRLAGGQGSYEQYF. The CDR3 region has the DNA TGTGCCAGCAGCTTGCGACTAGCGGGGGGCCAAGGCTCTTACGAGCAGTACTTC.